Following are 24 T cell receptor beta chains from one sample sequenced in a study of blood T cell repertoires in COVID-19 (TCRdb year 2020). The library came from the immunoSEQ multiplex PCR assay. TCRdb provides this immuneACCESS table in a form limited to in-frame rearrangements. Some clones are lacking; in checked studies, under half of them reflect an unresolved V gene, and why the rest are absent is not known. Counted in this sample were 390,000 or so clones; around 87% of them appeared once. The ten largest clones take up 8% to 13% of the sample. Sequencing was carried out using peripheral blood. The origin of the receptors is a woman between 25 and 40 years old with COVID-19, enrolled during active disease.

The chain has TRBV5-4 and TRBJ2-2, with D possibly TRBD2 on 5 matching bases. V was clipped by 4 bases and J by 2 bases, with 18 bases between them. CDR1 is SGHNT and CDR2 is YYREEE in the germline V gene (reference sequence). CDR3 size: 17 residues. The CDR3 nucleotides read TGTGCCAGCAGCGCGGGTTTGGGCGGAGTAAACACCGGGGAGCTGTTTTTT. Its protein product is CASSAGLGGVNTGELFF.

V gene TRBV2 combines with J gene TRBJ2-5; tentatively, D is TRBD2 (6 bases). V lost 4 bases to trimming and J lost 1 base, with 7 bases between them. CDR3 size: 13 residues. Germline CDR1 is SNHLY and CDR2 is FYNNEI. The CDR3: CASSVAAQETQYF. The CDR3 DNA reads TGTGCCAGCAGTGTAGCGGCCCAAGAGACCCAGTACTTC. Full variable domain (missing parts from reference TRBV2 and TRBJ2-5): EPEVTQTPSHQVTQMGQEVILRCVPISNHLYFYWYRQILGQKVEFLVSFYNNEISEKSEIFDDQFSVERPDGSNFTLKIRSTKLEDSAMYFCASSVAAQETQYFGPGTRLLVL.

This clone was picked up a small number of times. The chain combines TRBV4-3 with TRBJ2-2, with D possibly matching TRBD2 (6 bases). CDR1 and CDR2 (germline): LGHNA, YSLEER. The length of the CDR3 is 16 residues. V lost 4 bases and J 4 bases, leaving 16 bases between the germline ends. The CDR3 DNA sequence: TGCGCCAGCAGCCCGAGAGTGGCTAGCGTCACCGGGGAGCTGTTTTTT. This encodes CASSPRVASVTGELFF.

The chain has TRBV30 and TRBJ2-6, with D hard to call. Germline V CDR1 and CDR2: GTSNPN, SVGIG (reference sequence). Trimming took off 6 bases at V and 0 bases at J, with 6 bases between the two ends. This CDR3 spans 13 amino acids. As DNA, the CDR3 is TGTGCCTGCAGGAACTCTGGGGCCAACGTCCTGACTTTC. This codes for CACRNSGANVLTF.

This rearrangement joins TRBV6-5 to TRBJ2-4, with 8 bases that match TRBD2. With V trimmed by 0 bases and J by 7 bases, 5 bases remained unmatched. CDR3 length: 15 residues. Germline V lookup: CDR1 MNHEY, CDR2 SVGAGI. CDR3 coding DNA: TGTGCCAGCAGTTACTCGCCCGGGAGGGTGAACATTCAGTACTTC. Translation: CASSYSPGRVNIQYF.

This clone came up once. The rearrangement links TRBV6-5 to TRBJ2-5; 9 positions match TRBD2. Trimming cost V 6 bases and J 1 base; bases outside gene matches: 3. The CDR3 is 14 residues long. The germline V gene encodes CDR1 MNHEY and CDR2 SVGAGI. CDR3 nucleotide sequence: TGTGCCAGCAGACGGCGGGGGGGCCAAGAGACCCAGTACTTC. It codes for CASRRRGGQETQYF.

This chain joins TRBV19 and TRBJ2-1, with 7 bases that match TRBD1. This CDR3 has 17 residues. Trimming cost V 0 bases and J 3 bases; bases outside gene matches: 8. Germline CDR1 is LNHDA and CDR2 is SQIVND (reference sequence). CDR3 nucleotides: TGTGCCAGTAGTATAGAGGGGGCCGGGACAGTCTACAATGAGCAGTTCTTC. It is translated as CASSIEGAGTVYNEQFF.

The V call is TRBV24-1, the J call TRBJ2-3; TRBD2 matches 13 bases. V shed 5 bases, J shed 2 bases, and the junction held 9 bases outside the gene matches. The CDR3 runs 18 residues. CDR1 is KGHDR and CDR2 is SFDVKD in the germline V gene. In DNA, the CDR3 is TGTGCCACCAGTGGGCCGGGGACTAGCGGGATAAACACAGATACGCAGTATTTT. Its protein product is CATSGPGTSGINTDTQYF.

The genes are TRBV28 and TRBJ1-2; D might be TRBD1 (6 bases). The CDR3 contains 13 residues. Trimming removed 6 bases from V and 4 bases from J, with 12 bases in between. CDR1 is MDHEN, CDR2 SYDVKM, per germline. CDR3 loop: CASSTTGTYGYTF. In DNA, the CDR3 is TGTGCCAGCAGCACTACAGGGACCTATGGCTACACCTTC.

With regard to this clone: This specimen includes other DNA sequences encoding the same CDR3. The chain couples TRBV27 to TRBJ2-7, with D possibly being TRBD2 (6 bases). Trimming took off 5 bases at V and 2 bases at J, with 10 bases between the two ends. From germline, CDR1 is MNHEY and CDR2 SMNVEV (reference sequence). The CDR3 spans 13 residues. The CDR3 here is CASSPGTAYEQYF. DNA of the CDR3: TGTGCCAGCAGTCCCGGGACTGCCTACGAGCAGTACTTC.

The DNA of the CDR3 is TGTGCCAGCAGCTTAGGTCTAGCGGGAGAGGGTGAGCAGTTCTTC. Translating it yields CASSLGLAGEGEQFF. V usage is TRBV11-1 and J usage is TRBJ2-1; TRBD2 agrees at 10 bases. The V gene's germline CDR1 is SGHAT and CDR2 FQDESV (reference sequence). The CDR3 consists of 15 residues. V lost 1 base and J lost 9; bases outside the gene matches: 6.

J is TRBJ2-2 and V is TRBV6-6; 9 bases line up with TRBD2. Germline assignment: CDR1 MNHNY and CDR2 SVGAGI (reference sequence). The CDR3 is made up of 15 amino acids. The V and J ends lost 5 bases and 4 bases, in that order; junction bases with no gene match: 5. The CDR3 bases are TGTGCCAGCAGTCGAGCGGGAGGATCCACCGGGGAGCTGTTTTTT. This gives the protein CASSRAGGSTGELFF.

This clone appeared once. The chain carries TRBV10-3 and TRBJ2-1; 8 bases line up with TRBD2. After removal of 3 bases from V and 6 bases from J, the junction contained 1 base not matched to a gene. Germline-derived CDR1 and CDR2 are ENHRY and SYGVKD. This CDR3 comprises 13 residues. CDR3 coding DNA: TGTGCCATCAGTGAAAGCGGGAGCAATGAGCAGTTCTTC. It codes for CAISESGSNEQFF.

V and J are TRBV15 and TRBJ2-7; 7 bases line up with TRBD1. Germline V gene lookup returns CDR1 LNHNV and CDR2 YYDKDF (reference sequence). The CDR3 loop spans 16 amino acids. The V and J ends lost 2 bases and 7 bases, in that order; junction bases with no gene match: 14. The CDR3 loop is CATSRFMDRPPREQYF. CDR3 bases: TGTGCCACCAGCAGATTTATGGACAGGCCCCCTCGGGAGCAGTACTTC. The variable domain in full, completed from reference TRBV15 and TRBJ2-7, reads DAMVIQNPRYQVTQFGKPVTLSCSQTLNHNVMYWYQQKSSQAPKLLFHYYDKDFNNEADTPDNFQSRRPNTSFCFLDIRSPGLGDTAMYLCATSRFMDRPPREQYFGPGTRLTVT.

This clone was seen a single time. V gene TRBV19 combines with J gene TRBJ1-1, with 9 positions matching TRBD1. The CDR3 runs 14 residues. Germline CDR1 and CDR2: LNHDA and SQIVND (reference sequence). J lost 3 bases, V lost 7 bases, and 6 bases had no gene match. The CDR3 sequence: CASIRDRDYTEAFF. CDR3 DNA sequence: TGTGCCAGTATCCGGGACAGGGACTACACTGAAGCTTTCTTT. Drawing the rest from reference TRBV19 and TRBJ1-1, the complete variable domain is DGGITQSPKYLFRKEGQNVTLSCEQNLNHDAMYWYRQDPGQGLRLIYYSQIVNDFQKGDIAEGYSVSREKKESFPLTVTSAQKNPTAFYLCASIRDRDYTEAFFGQGTRLTVV.

The V and J genes are TRBV5-1 and TRBJ1-5; 7 nucleotides match TRBD1. The germline gives CDR1 SGHRS, CDR2 YFSETQ. This CDR3 has 16 amino acids. J was trimmed by 6 bases and V by 0 bases; bases with no gene match: 9. The CDR3 DNA sequence: TGCGCCAGCAGCTTGGGGGCCGACAGGGTGGGTCAGCCCCAGCATTTT. This gives the protein CASSLGADRVGQPQHF.

The rearrangement uses TRBV5-4 and TRBJ2-2; D gene uncertain. CDR1 is SGHNT and CDR2 is YYREEE in the germline V gene (reference sequence). The CDR3 consists of 13 residues. Trimming cost V 4 bases and J 1 base, with 5 bases left between them. CDR3 nucleotide sequence: TGTGCCAGCAGCGAGCGGAACACCGGGGAGCTGTTTTTT. Residues: CASSERNTGELFF.

V is TRBV19 and J is TRBJ2-1; maybe TRBD2 (5 bases). V was trimmed by 5 bases and J by 1 base, leaving 9 bases between them. Germline V gene data show CDR1 as LNHDA and CDR2 as SQIVND (reference sequence). The CDR3 extends over 14 amino acids. This CDR3 is CASSLGGSYNEQFF. Written as DNA, the CDR3 is TGTGCCAGTAGTTTGGGCGGGTCCTACAATGAGCAGTTCTTC.

The V call is TRBV2, the J call TRBJ2-4; 9 nucleotides line up with TRBD2. This CDR3 region has 18 residues. Trimming at V came to 11 bases and at J to 2 bases, leaving 19 bases not matched to a gene. Germline values: CDR1 SNHLY, CDR2 FYNNEI. For the CDR3, the DNA is TGTGCCGAATCGGCTAGCGGGATCCCGGGAGTTTCCAAAAACATTCAGTACTTC. This sequence encodes CAESASGIPGVSKNIQYF.

The chain is built from TRBV30 and TRBJ1-6, with D maybe TRBD1 (5 bases). Germline V gene data show CDR1 as GTSNPN and CDR2 as SVGIG (reference sequence). Trimming took off 2 bases at V and 7 bases at J, with 9 bases between the two ends. The CDR3 length is 13 residues. The CDR3 reads CAWSQEGNSPLHF. The CDR3 coding sequence is TGTGCCTGGAGTCAGGAGGGGAATTCACCCCTCCACTTT.

This chain joins TRBV28 and TRBJ1-2; tentatively, D is TRBD1 (6 bases). The CDR3 runs to 13 residues. Germline V gene lookup returns CDR1 MDHEN and CDR2 SYDVKM. V lost 6 bases, J lost 6 bases, and 14 bases lay in between. This CDR3 is CASRSTGGDGYTF. CDR3 nucleotides: TGTGCCAGCAGGTCGACAGGTGGGGATGGCTACACCTTC.

This clone occurred a few times. The chain joins TRBV9 to TRBJ2-1, with D possibly matching TRBD1 (5 bases). V gave up 4 bases and J gave up 1 base, with 15 bases separating them. Germline-derived CDR1 and CDR2 are SGDLS and YYNGEE. The CDR3 totals 16 residues. The CDR3 loop is CASSYTLQGSYNEQFF. The CDR3 DNA is TGTGCCAGCAGCTATACCCTCCAGGGATCCTACAATGAGCAGTTCTTC.

The V and J genes are TRBV9 and TRBJ2-1, with TRBD1 matching over 8 bases. This CDR3 has 16 residues. Germline V gene lookup returns CDR1 SGDLS and CDR2 YYNGEE. With 3 bases clipped from V and 5 bases from J, the junction kept 10 bases outside the gene matches. This CDR3 reads CASSALGQAQHNEQFF. The CDR3 nucleotides are TGTGCCAGCAGCGCCCTGGGACAGGCCCAGCACAATGAGCAGTTCTTC.

This clone was detected only once. This chain uses TRBV27 with TRBJ2-1; 8 nucleotides line up with TRBD2. This CDR3 contains 16 residues. V lost 3 bases and J lost 6; bases outside the gene matches: 10. In germline, CDR1 is MNHEY, CDR2 SMNVEV (reference sequence). The CDR3 loop reads CASSFLRSGKGNEQFF. The CDR3 DNA reads as TGTGCCAGCAGTTTCCTCCGTAGCGGGAAGGGCAATGAGCAGTTCTTC.